Listed below are T cell receptor beta chains from one sample, sequenced in a study of blood T cells in healthy people across ages. TCRdb redid the calling of the 5' RACE reads with MiXCR, one entry per CDR3 protein. Seen here are fewer than 700,000 distinct CDR3 sequences, more than 45% observed once, and the top ten hold around 24%. The sample was blood. The receptors were sampled from a man older than 75 in good health. Each CDR3 is given with its conserved first and last residue. The D gene is left open where the match is weak. For some rows the clone size is stated as once, few or many, or as a class when expanded; others skip it.

size: NA; length: 15; V: TRBV7-7; J: TRBJ2-1; D: NA; DNA: TGTGCTAGCTCGGAGGTTCCAAACCCTAACAATGAGCAGTTCTTC; CDR3: CASSEVPNPNNEQFF
size: few; length: 16; V: TRBV5-1; J: TRBJ1-5; D: NA; DNA: TGCGCCAGCAGCGAGCTGGGAGTTGCTAGCAATCAGCCCCAGCATTTT; CDR3: CASSELGVASNQPQHF
size: NA; length: 15; V: TRBV29-1; J: TRBJ1-2; D: NA; DNA: TGCAGCGTTGGGAGTTCGGGCAGGCTGAACTATGGCTACACCTTC; CDR3: CSVGSSGRLNYGYTF
size: NA; length: 15; V: TRBV3-1; J: TRBJ2-1; D: NA; DNA: TGTGCCAGCAGCCAAGATCTGGTGTCTTACAATGAGCAGTTCTTC; CDR3: CASSQDLVSYNEQFF
size: many; length: 13; V: TRBV27; J: TRBJ1-1; D: NA; DNA: TGTGCCAGCAGAGACAATATGAACACTGAAGCTTTCTTT; CDR3: CASRDNMNTEAFF
size: NA; length: 15; V: TRBV6-6; J: TRBJ1-4; D: NA; DNA: TGTGCCAGCAGTTACTCAGGGTCACCTAATGAAAAACTGTTTTTT; CDR3: CASSYSGSPNEKLFF
size: few; length: 13; V: TRBV15; J: TRBJ2-7; D: NA; DNA: TGTGCCACCAGCAGAAACCCCGACTACGAGCAGTACTTC; CDR3: CATSRNPDYEQYF
size: once; length: 14; V: TRBV28; J: TRBJ1-1; D: NA; DNA: TGTGCCAGCACCACCACAGCTTTGTCGAGAGAAGCTTTCTTT; CDR3: CASTTTALSREAFF
size: NA; length: 16; V: TRBV6-1; J: TRBJ2-1; D: TRBD1; DNA: TGTGCCAGCAGTGCCAACAGGGGGCTGGGATACAATGAGCAGTTCTTC; CDR3: CASSANRGLGYNEQFF
size: few; length: 13; V: TRBV3-1; J: TRBJ1-2; D: NA; DNA: TGTGCCAGCAGCCACGCGCAGGGCAAAGGCTACACCTTC; CDR3: CASSHAQGKGYTF
size: NA; length: 15; V: TRBV7-3; J: TRBJ2-1; D: NA; DNA: TGTGCCAGCAGCCTAGACGTAAGCTCCTACAATGAGCAGTTCTTC; CDR3: CASSLDVSSYNEQFF
size: many; length: 15; V: TRBV6-6; J: TRBJ2-7; D: TRBD1; DNA: TGTGCCAGCTCAGAGTCCCGGGACAGGGGGCACGAGCAGTACTTC; CDR3: CASSESRDRGHEQYF
size: NA; length: 13; V: TRBV7-9; J: TRBJ1-2; D: NA; DNA: TGTGCCAGCAGCGTATCAGGAAACTATGGCTACACCTTC; CDR3: CASSVSGNYGYTF
size: NA; length: 15; V: TRBV12-3/TRBV12-4; J: TRBJ2-3; D: NA; DNA: TGTGCCAGCACCCCTGGGCAGGGGAGCACAGATACGCAGTATTTT; CDR3: CASTPGQGSTDTQYF
size: NA; length: 14; V: TRBV20-1; J: TRBJ2-1; D: NA; DNA: TGCAGTGCTAGAGAATTTGAGGGCGGCGATGAGCAGTTCTTC; CDR3: CSAREFEGGDEQFF
size: few; length: 15; V: TRBV10-3; J: TRBJ2-5; D: TRBD2; DNA: TGTGCCATTAGTTCCGGACTAGCGAGAGAGGAGACCCAGTACTTC; CDR3: CAISSGLAREETQYF
size: NA; length: 14; V: TRBV29-1; J: TRBJ2-2; D: TRBD1; DNA: TGCAGCGTTGGGGGACAGGGTTACACCGGGGAGCTGTTTTTT; CDR3: CSVGGQGYTGELFF
size: NA; length: 15; V: TRBV7-3; J: TRBJ2-1; D: TRBD2; DNA: TGTGCCAGCAGCTTAAGGCCTAGCGGCGCTGCTGAGCAGTTCTTC; CDR3: CASSLRPSGAAEQFF